What follows are 21 T cell receptor beta chains derived from one specimen sequenced in a study of T cell responses to AZD1222 COVID-19 vaccine. Profiling relied on immunoSEQ multiplex PCR, and the TCRdb table lists in-frame clones only, not all of them. The sample includes tens of thousands of clones, 65% to 80% of them seen just once. The material sequenced was peripheral blood, taken on day 0 of AZD1222 vaccination. Source of these receptors: an adult in good health.

The chain links TRBV2 to TRBJ1-2; 9 bases line up with TRBD1. V lost 4 bases to trimming and J lost 6 bases; unmatched junction nucleotides: 6. The CDR3 contains 14 residues. Per the germline V gene, CDR1 is SNHLY and CDR2 is FYNNEI. CDR3: CASSGRDRAHGYTF. CDR3 nucleotides: TGTGCCAGCAGTGGCCGGGACAGGGCCCATGGCTACACCTTC.

This clone was seen a handful of times. The V and J genes are TRBV7-2 and TRBJ1-3; 7 nucleotides align to TRBD1. This CDR3 spans 16 amino acids. J lost 2 bases, V lost 3 bases, and 7 bases had no gene match. In germline, CDR1 is SGHTA, CDR2 FQGNSA. The DNA for the CDR3 is TGTGCCAGCAGCTTCCAGGGGGGAGCGGCTGGAAACACCATATATTTT. As protein: CASSFQGGAAGNTIYF.

The rearrangement uses TRBV6-5 and TRBJ2-3, with D possibly TRBD2 on 5 matching bases. This CDR3 is 12 amino acids long. V gave up 6 bases and J gave up 5 bases, with 9 bases separating them. Germline CDR1 is MNHEY and CDR2 is SVGAGI. The CDR3 region has the DNA TGTGCCAGCAGGGCGGCGGGAGATACGCAGTATTTT. It yields the protein CASRAAGDTQYF.

This chain uses TRBV2 with TRBJ2-7; 9 bases line up with TRBD1. The CDR3 runs 13 residues. Germline V CDR1 and CDR2: SNHLY, FYNNEI. V lost 5 bases and J lost 6; bases outside the gene matches: 5. Here the CDR3 DNA reads TGTGCCAGCAGTCGGGACAGGGCACCCGAGCAGTACGTC. Protein product: CASSRDRAPEQYV.

The V call is TRBV25-1, the J call TRBJ2-5, with D perhaps matching TRBD2 (5 bases). The V gene lost 6 bases and the J gene lost 4 bases, with 12 bases spanning the gap. Germline CDR1 and CDR2: MGHDK and SYGVNS. There are 13 residues in the CDR3. The CDR3 reads CASSVPGGETQYF. The CDR3 region has the DNA TGTGCCAGCAGCGTCCCCGGAGGAGAGACCCAGTACTTC.

This chain uses TRBV25-1 with TRBJ1-2, with D unclear. Germline V lookup: CDR1 MGHDK, CDR2 SYGVNS. The CDR3 has 15 amino acids. The V end lost 3 bases, the J end lost 2 bases, and 13 bases lay between the germline ends. CDR3 sequence reads: CASSDHLTRNYGYTF. CDR3 bases: TGTGCCAGCAGTGACCACCTGACACGGAACTATGGCTACACCTTC.

J is TRBJ2-3 and V is TRBV7-8, with TRBD2 identical over 10 bases. V gave up 1 base and J gave up 15 bases; unmatched junction bases: 10. CDR1 and CDR2 from the germline V gene are SGHVS and FQNEAQ. CDR3 length: 14 residues. For the CDR3, the DNA is TGTGCCAGCAGCTTAGGTAGCGGGGGGTACTATAAATATTTT. As protein: CASSLGSGGYYKYF.

This chain links TRBV7-3 with TRBJ2-3, with D perhaps matching TRBD2 (5 bases). Trimming cost V 2 bases and J 8 bases, with 14 bases left between them. The CDR3 is made up of 14 amino acids. Germline V gene sequence: CDR1 SGHTA, CDR2 FQGTGA. The CDR3 reads CASSLGVASSTQYF. The CDR3 DNA follows: TGTGCCAGCAGCTTAGGGGTAGCGAGTAGTACGCAGTATTTT.

The chain is built from TRBV27 and TRBJ2-5, with 15 bases lining up with TRBD2. The CDR3 contains 16 residues. J gave up 2 bases and V 4 bases, and 2 bases lay outside the gene matches. Per germline, CDR1 MNHEY and CDR2 SMNVEV (reference sequence). The CDR3 coding sequence is TGTGCCAGCAGTTCGGGACTAGCGGGAGGACAAGAGACCCAGTACTTC. Protein product: CASSSGLAGGQETQYF.

The chain couples TRBV19 to TRBJ1-2, with a weak D call TRBD1 (5 bases). Germline CDR1 reads LNHDA; CDR2 reads SQIVND (reference sequence). This CDR3 contains 18 residues. V was clipped by 5 bases and J by 1 base, with 23 bases between them. The chain's CDR3 is CASSSIRRDQFYNYGYTF. The CDR3 nucleotides are TGTGCCAGTAGTTCCATCCGCCGGGACCAATTTTATAACTATGGCTACACCTTC.

The gene calls are TRBV20-1 and TRBJ2-7; TRBD2 is a possible D gene (5 bases). Germline V lookup: CDR1 DFQATT, CDR2 SNEGSKA (reference sequence). CDR3 length: 11 amino acids. V dropped 7 bases and J dropped 2 bases, with 9 bases sitting between them. CDR3 amino acids: CSGVGAYEQYV. CDR3 nucleotides: TGCAGTGGGGTCGGGGCCTACGAGCAGTACGTC.

This chain connects TRBV6-5 to TRBJ1-6, with D unresolved. CDR1 and CDR2 from the germline V gene are MNHEY and SVGAGI. V was cut by 4 bases and J by 4 bases, with 8 bases left in between. CDR3 length: 14 residues. CDR3 DNA: TGTGCCAGCAGTTTATACAGTTATAATTCACCCCTCCACTTT. Translating it yields CASSLYSYNSPLHF.

The CDR3, as DNA: TGTGCCAGCAGTTATGTCTCGGTTCCCCGCTCCTACGAGCAGTACTTC. Its protein product is CASSYVSVPRSYEQYF. The chain joins TRBV6-2 or TRBV6-3 to TRBJ2-7; D gene ambiguous. The germline CDR1 and CDR2 sequences are MNHEY and SVGEGT. The length of the CDR3 is 16 residues. Trimming cost V 3 bases and J 0 bases, with 15 bases left between them.

CDR3 sequence (DNA): TGTGCCAGCAGTGGGCTAGCGGGGGCTCAAGAGACCCAGTACTTC. This codes for CASSGLAGAQETQYF. The V gene is TRBV6-2 or TRBV6-3, the J gene TRBJ2-5; 10 nucleotides align to TRBD2. The CDR3 covers 15 residues. The germline V gene encodes CDR1 MNHEY and CDR2 SVGEGT. The ends lost 5 bases at V and 2 bases at J; junction bases unmatched: 5.

This chain links TRBV9 with TRBJ2-2; a weak D match, TRBD2 (5 bases). Trimming cost V 4 bases and J 3 bases, with 10 bases left between them. This CDR3 has 14 amino acids. Germline values: CDR1 SGDLS, CDR2 YYNGEE. This chain's CDR3 is CASSQDFYTGELFF. The CDR3 DNA reads TGTGCCAGCAGCCAGGACTTTTACACCGGGGAGCTGTTTTTT. Full variable domain (rest looked up from reference TRBV9 and TRBJ2-2): DSGVTQTPKHLITATGQRVTLRCSPRSGDLSVYWYQQSLDQGLQFLIQYYNGEERAKGNILERFSAQQFPDLHSELNLSSLELGDSALYFCASSQDFYTGELFFGEGSRLTVL.

The chain employs TRBV7-3 and TRBJ2-2; TRBD2 might be the D (5 bases). This CDR3 is 14 amino acids long. Germline CDR1 is SGHTA and CDR2 is FQGTGA. V was cut by 2 bases and J by 4 bases, with 8 bases left in between. The CDR3 nucleotides are TGTGCCAGCAGCTTAGGGCTAGCCACCGGGGAGCTGTTTTTT. Its translation is CASSLGLATGELFF. The variable domain in full, with the rest retrieved from reference TRBV7-3 and TRBJ2-2, is GAGVSQTPSNKVTEKGKYVELRCDPISGHTALYWYRQSLGQGPEFLIYFQGTGAADDSGLPNDRFFAVRPEGSVSTLKIQRTERGDSAVYLCASSLGLATGELFFGEGSRLTVL.

This clone was counted a few times. J is TRBJ1-5 and V is TRBV10-3, with D unresolved. The germline gives CDR1 ENHRY, CDR2 SYGVKD. The CDR3 totals 15 residues. Trimming stripped 3 bases from V and 3 bases from J, with 12 bases between. The CDR3 bases are TGTGCCATCAGTGACCGGCCAGGCTCCAATCAGCCCCAGCATTTT. This gives the protein CAISDRPGSNQPQHF.

The genes are TRBV4-1 and TRBJ1-1, with D tentatively TRBD1 (5 bases). From germline, CDR1 is MGHRA and CDR2 YSYEKL. CDR3 length: 15 residues. The germline V and J ends were trimmed by 2 bases and 3 bases, with 13 bases remaining between them. CDR3 region: CASSQPILTDTEAFF. Written as DNA, the CDR3 is TGCGCCAGCAGCCAACCGATCCTGACAGACACTGAAGCTTTCTTT.

The chain uses TRBV2 and TRBJ1-2, with D perhaps matching TRBD1 (6 bases). V lost 0 bases, J lost 8 bases, and 22 bases lay in between. The length of the CDR3 is 17 residues. Germline CDR1 SNHLY, CDR2 FYNNEI. CDR3 DNA sequence: TGTGCCAGCAGTGAAGCGTTTAGCAGGGGCCATGCAGGGGGCTACACCTTC. Translated: CASSEAFSRGHAGGYTF.

Details on this clone: One end of the junction does not line up with germline, which may come from a read error. This chain connects TRBV11-2 to TRBJ1-3; D gene unclear. The CDR3 totals 14 residues. The germline CDR1 and CDR2 sequences are SGHAT and FQNNGV. CDR3: CASSLDRWGITIYF. CDR3 sequence (DNA): TGTGCCAGCAGCTTAGATCGGTGGGGAATCACCATATATTTT.

This clone was picked up a small number of times. The CDR3 DNA follows: TGCGCCAGCAGCCTACGTGGAGGGCAGGGTAATTCACCCCTCCACTTT. As protein: CASSLRGGQGNSPLHF. The genes are TRBV5-1 and TRBJ1-6, with D possibly matching TRBD1 (5 bases). There are 16 residues in the CDR3. V was cut by 4 bases and J by 6 bases, with 17 bases left in between. Germline V CDR1 and CDR2: SGHRS, YFSETQ.